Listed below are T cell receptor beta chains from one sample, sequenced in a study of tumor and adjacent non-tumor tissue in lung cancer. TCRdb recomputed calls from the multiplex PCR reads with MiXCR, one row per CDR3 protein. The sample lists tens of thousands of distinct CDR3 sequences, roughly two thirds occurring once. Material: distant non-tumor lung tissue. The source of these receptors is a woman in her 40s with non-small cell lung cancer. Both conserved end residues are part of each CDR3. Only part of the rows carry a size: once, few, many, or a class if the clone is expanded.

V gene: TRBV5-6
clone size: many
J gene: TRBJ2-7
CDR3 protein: CASSLVGRLSEQYF

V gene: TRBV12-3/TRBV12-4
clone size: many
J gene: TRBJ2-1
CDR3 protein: CASSGGTSGGKYNEQFF

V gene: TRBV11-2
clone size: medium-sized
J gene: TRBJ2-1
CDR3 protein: CASSLEGTSGVF

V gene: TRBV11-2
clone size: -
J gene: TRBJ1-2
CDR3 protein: CASSSGCGYGYPF

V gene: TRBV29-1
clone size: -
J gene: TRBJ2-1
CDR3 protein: CSVGWLVTNNEQFF

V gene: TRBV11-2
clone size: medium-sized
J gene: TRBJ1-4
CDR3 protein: CASSHVLAEPREKLFF

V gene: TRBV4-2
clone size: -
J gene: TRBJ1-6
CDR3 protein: CASSQDPPVGLGNSPLHF

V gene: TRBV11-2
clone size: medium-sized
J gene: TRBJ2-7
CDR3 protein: CASSLGQGSPYEQYF

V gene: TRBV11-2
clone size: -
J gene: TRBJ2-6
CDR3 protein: CASSWSDFSGANFLTF

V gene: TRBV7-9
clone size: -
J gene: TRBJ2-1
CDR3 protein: CTSSLKGQGPYNEQFF

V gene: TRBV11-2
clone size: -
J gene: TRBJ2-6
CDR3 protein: CASRWSDLSGANALTF

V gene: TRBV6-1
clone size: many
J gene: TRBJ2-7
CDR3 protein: CASSGLGDEQYF

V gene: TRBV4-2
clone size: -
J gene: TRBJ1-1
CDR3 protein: CASSQQSGNTEAFF

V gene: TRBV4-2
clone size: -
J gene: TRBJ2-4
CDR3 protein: CASSPSWTYSGTINIQYF

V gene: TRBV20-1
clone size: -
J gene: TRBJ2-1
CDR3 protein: CSAALGSSSYNEQFF

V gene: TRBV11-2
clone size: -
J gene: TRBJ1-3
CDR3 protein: CASSSQALNTIYF

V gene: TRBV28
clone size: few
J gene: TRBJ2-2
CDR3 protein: CASSFAGDAGELFF

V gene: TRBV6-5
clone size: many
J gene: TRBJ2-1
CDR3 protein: CASTLRGSYNEQFF

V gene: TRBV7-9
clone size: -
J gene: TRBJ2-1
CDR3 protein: CGSSYRDHSTHTEQLF

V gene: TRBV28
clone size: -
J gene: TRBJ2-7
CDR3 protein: CTTRPSPAGPDKWAYEQYF

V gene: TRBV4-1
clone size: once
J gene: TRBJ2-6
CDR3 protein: CASGQVVGDGANVLTF

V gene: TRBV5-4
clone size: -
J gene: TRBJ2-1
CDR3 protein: CASSSGTRIREQFF

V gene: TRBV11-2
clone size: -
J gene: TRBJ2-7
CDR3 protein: CASSLILPEVVQYF

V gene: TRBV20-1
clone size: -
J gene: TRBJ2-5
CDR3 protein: CSARDEGAGETQYF

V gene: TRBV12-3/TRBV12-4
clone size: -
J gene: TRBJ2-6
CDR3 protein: CASTSEYGANVLAF

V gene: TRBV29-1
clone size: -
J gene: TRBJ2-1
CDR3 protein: CIGGTSGDEQFF

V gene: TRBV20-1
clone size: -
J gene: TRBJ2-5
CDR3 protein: CSVQGDGAPCF

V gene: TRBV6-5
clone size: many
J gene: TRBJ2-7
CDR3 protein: CASTAGGDYEQYF

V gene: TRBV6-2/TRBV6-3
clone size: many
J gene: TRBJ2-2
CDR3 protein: CASRDRLAGGTGELFF

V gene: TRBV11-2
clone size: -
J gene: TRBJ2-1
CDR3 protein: CANSLDPNGGIEQFF

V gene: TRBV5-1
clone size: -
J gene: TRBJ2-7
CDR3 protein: CASGKTVGASYEQYF

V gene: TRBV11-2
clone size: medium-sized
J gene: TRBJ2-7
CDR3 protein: CASSLGPGGMYEQYF

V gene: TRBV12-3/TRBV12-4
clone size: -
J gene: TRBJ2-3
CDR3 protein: CATSPWVAGGRSPDTQYF

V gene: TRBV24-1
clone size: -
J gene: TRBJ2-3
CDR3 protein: CATSDFGADGRGTQYF

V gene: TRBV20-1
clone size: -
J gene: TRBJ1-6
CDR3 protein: CSATFGNSPLHF

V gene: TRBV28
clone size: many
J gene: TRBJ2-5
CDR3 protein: CASTDSLGGETQYF

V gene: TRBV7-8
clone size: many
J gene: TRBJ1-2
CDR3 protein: CASSINENYGYTF

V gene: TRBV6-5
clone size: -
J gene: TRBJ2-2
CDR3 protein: CGSSYTSAGELFF

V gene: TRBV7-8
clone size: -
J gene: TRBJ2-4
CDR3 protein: CASSPTAAKNIQYF

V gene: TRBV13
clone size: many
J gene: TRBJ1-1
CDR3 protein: CASSPVAVNIEAFF

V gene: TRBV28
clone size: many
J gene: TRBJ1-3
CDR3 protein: CASSSALGGRSVNTIYF

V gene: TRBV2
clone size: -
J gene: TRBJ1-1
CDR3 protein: CASSPNTEAFF

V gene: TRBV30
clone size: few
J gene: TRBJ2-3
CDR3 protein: CAWSELPRVTQYF

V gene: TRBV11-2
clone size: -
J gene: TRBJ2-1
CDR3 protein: CASRSSGSSYNEGFF

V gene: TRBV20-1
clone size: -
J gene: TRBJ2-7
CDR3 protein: CSASVQSPTEYF

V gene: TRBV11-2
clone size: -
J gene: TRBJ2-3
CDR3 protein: CTSSSERVDTDTQYF

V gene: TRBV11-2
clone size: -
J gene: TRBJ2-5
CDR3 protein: CASSFTNVGVGEAQYF

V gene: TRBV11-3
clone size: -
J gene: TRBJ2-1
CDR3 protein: CASSPGQEGIDQFF

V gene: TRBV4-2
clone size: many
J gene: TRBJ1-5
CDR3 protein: CASSQAAPSNQPQHF